This T cell receptor beta chain was sequenced during a study of cytomegalovirus exposure and HLA in healthy donors (dated by TCRdb to about 2017). About the investigation overall: An earlier analysis of a few hundred of the donors reported 276 Gb of sequence data and roughly 120 million unique TCR beta sequences obtained from about 179 million T cells. Of the 398 genotyped donors, 65% to 90% fell in the genetic ancestry cluster associated with self-reported Caucasian donors. HLA typing included class I and class II loci at four-digit resolution. To predict cytomegalovirus infection status, the study combined high-throughput TCR immunosequencing, statistical association of individual TCRs with disease status, and machine learning. Rather than using new phenotypic data, the later analysis identified candidate immune exposures from TCR beta sequences and from how often those sequences occurred across donors. A few DR-DQ haplotypes were handled as single units for association and clustering because linkage in the cohort was strong. In a later genetic analysis, genome-wide SNP genotypes for about 55% of the 666 donors were used, and that subset was treated as a discovery cohort. An early release that covered 640 HLA-typed donors contained approximately 300 gigabases of sequencing data and tens of millions of unique TCR sequences. The aim of the study was to test whether cataloging public T cell receptors could identify signatures of past pathogen exposure. The study used immunosequencing to profile the T cell repertoires of under 700 subjects and linked those repertoires to cytomegalovirus serostatus. Donor age, sex, ethnicity and CMV serostatus were compiled together with the repertoire data. Among about 390 genotyped donors of the cohort, an average of approximately 250,000 unique TCR beta nucleotide sequences were sequenced per donor, 15% to 20% of them non-productive. To decide whether each TCR beta V gene segment behaved as functional or pseudogenic, an earlier analysis of some 600 of the donors relied on high-throughput TCR beta sequencing. In addition to the first cohort of 650 to 750 subjects, a separate validation cohort of approximately 110 different subjects was used. Every discovery cohort repertoire had been produced on one sequencing platform. A later analysis re-examined previously published TCR beta repertoires from hundreds of donors and added high-resolution HLA genotyping to investigate patterns of TCR occurrence. Typing coverage varied by locus: roughly 620-640 donors for A, B, C, DRB1 and DQB1; approximately 560 for DQA1; 606 for DPA1; roughly 450 for DPB1. Study-wide conclusions, independent of this receptor: This cohort had only TCR beta chains sequenced, and the lack of alpha or paired-chain data limited which features could be detected. Three of the identified cytomegalovirus-associated TCR beta chains were confirmed in vitro to be specific for cytomegalovirus antigens. A later analysis found that HLA-associated TCR beta chains were more clonally expanded and had lower generation probabilities than equally common non-associated chains. Compared with the roughly 710-donor mean, donors in an Asian-associated ancestry cluster had fewer N-insertions in productive TCRs, according to a later genetic analysis. The authors suggested that the approach could potentially be generalized to other disease states and immunological phenotypes. A total of 150 or so TCR beta chains were listed by the study as associated with cytomegalovirus. A later analysis associated 16,951 TCR beta sequences with specific HLA alleles at a false discovery rate of 0.05. A further reported finding was that TCR beta sequences accurately predicted the HLA-A and HLA-B alleles for most subjects in the first cohort. The only immune exposure information available for the cohort was CMV serostatus. The earlier analysis of 587 of the donors excluded roughly 17 rarely observed V segments, including chromosome 9 orphons, because counts were too low. Several of the top co-occurrence clusters appeared to be linked to parvovirus B19, influenza, CMV and Epstein-Barr virus, according to a later analysis. In both the original and validation cohorts, the classifier was reported to diagnose cytomegalovirus status with high specificity and sensitivity. When HLA alleles, especially DR and DQ, strongly co-occurred, attributing TCR associations to individual alleles was difficult. The presence/absence analyses assumed that sequencing depth was roughly uniform across donors, and that assumption may not be true. According to a later analysis, most CMV-associated TCR beta chains appeared to be HLA-restricted, and the HLA associations seemed to be driven largely by CMV exposure. Across donors, most TCR sequences were observed very rarely, whereas some public TCRs were present in many individuals. An earlier analysis of 587 of the donors showed that most TCR beta V segments appeared in productive rearrangements either about 87% or about 30% of the time, which broadly matched IMGT annotations. Because the 87-base-pair reads could not distinguish some IMGT-functional V segments, including TRBV6-2 and TRBV6-3, those segments were excluded. In a later genetic analysis, a missense DCLRE1C variant was associated with V-gene and J-gene trimming of TCR beta chains, and the association was replicated in an independent cohort. A cluster of highly shared sequence variants was judged likely to represent a technical artifact of the sequencing pipeline. Correlated functional status among segregating V segments might reflect linkage disequilibrium, but an unknown experimental factor could not be ruled out. A later analysis found that TCR association rates varied across HLA loci, with DRB1 alleles showing the most associated TCRs and HLA-C alleles the fewest. Because HLA typing was missing for some donors at each locus, association tests included only the typed subset.

The cohort was made up of approximately 700 healthy bone marrow donors. All cohort members were sampled while nominally healthy, although unrecorded immune exposures were likely present. The donor was CMV seropositive and was included in the group of 250 to 350 seropositive cohort members. A peripheral blood sample was collected from each donor, and TCR beta sequencing was performed on peripheral blood mononuclear cells. Genomic DNA was extracted from the blood cell samples with the Qiagen DNeasy Blood Extraction Kit. This clone was observed a few times. Its binding antigen is unknown. Qualities for individual bases were not recorded, and no much larger clone is one base off. The library was obtained by the immunoSEQ multiplex PCR assay. A mixture of 60 forward primers for TCR Vbeta segments and 13 reverse primers for TCR Jbeta segments was used in the multiplex PCR. The CDR3 region of rearranged TCR beta genes was amplified from genomic DNA with a multiplex PCR assay. Amplified TCR beta libraries were sequenced as 87-base-pair reads on the Illumina HiSeq System. As for the authors' bioinformatics: Across the 666 repertoires, a later analysis counted approximately 83 million unique TCR beta chains, approximately 12 million of which were shared by at least two donors. Raw reads were error-corrected and collapsed into unique sequences with a nearest-neighbor algorithm that merged closely related sequences to remove PCR and sequencing errors. V, D and J gene segments were assigned by aligning CDR3 sequences to IMGT reference sequences. For a sequence to be retained, a match of at least six nucleotides was required to both a V gene segment and a J gene segment. Rearrangements were classified as productive when the CDR3 lacked stop codons and remained in frame with V and J, and all other rearrangements were classified as non-productive. CDR3 was defined according to IMGT convention as the region running from the second conserved V-encoded cysteine to the conserved J-encoded phenylalanine. Sequences without an unambiguous match to a single V gene segment were excluded from the earlier analysis of a few hundred of the donors. In an earlier analysis of roughly 500 of the donors, V segments were called functional above 56.7% productive rearrangements and were called segregating when the between-donor standard deviation exceeded 5%. A statistical classification framework was built to diagnose cytomegalovirus status from the catalog of TCR beta chain sequences. In a later analysis, TCR nucleotide sequences were compared against IMGT/GENE-DB human TR gene sequences so that V and J genes could be assigned. The TCRdist pipeline was used in a later analysis to assign CDR3 sequences and most-parsimonious VDJ recombination scenarios. In a later analysis, each TCR beta chain was defined by its CDR3 amino acid sequence together with its V-gene family, and reads lacking a unique V-gene family were excluded. As a way to deal with suspected cross-contamination and a sequencing artifact, a later analysis dropped nearly 600 nucleotide sequences that were highly shared and had low generation probability. A later analysis calculated a clonal expansion index for each public chain from normalized within-repertoire ranks of inferred template counts. A later analysis computed generation probabilities with a VDJ recombination model fitted to out-of-frame rearrangements, and checked the results against IGoR. Hypergeometric tests were used in a later analysis to score TCR-TCR, TCR-HLA and TCR-CMV co-occurrence, with a repertoire-size bias correction applied to the TCR pairs. False discovery rates were estimated in a later analysis by permuting HLA or CMV assignments 20 times. In a later analysis, co-occurring TCRs were grouped with DBSCAN, and TCRdist sequence similarity was added when clustering was performed within HLA-allele-positive subsets. Co-occurrence clustering excluded repertoires with fewer than 30,000 or more than 120,000 public chains, plus five with anomalous nucleotide sharing. The clones in this table, taken by TCRdb from immuneACCESS, are in-frame only. Not every clone is retained; where verified, under half of the shortfall comes from an unresolved V gene, and the cause of the rest is unknown. D and trimming come from the DNA, and the V and J calls and clone size come from that table. Across this sample there are roughly 34,000 clones, with roughly 64% seen only once. The ten largest clones represent about 9.5% of the sample.

In the germline V gene, CDR1 corresponds to SNHLY and CDR2 to FYNNEI. From V the trimming removes 9 bases and from J it removes 2 bases, while the gene matches leave 12 bases of the junction unaccounted for. The CDR3 sequence holds 16 residues, the cysteine and phenylalanine included. The CDR3 DNA has 48 bases and is translated from base 1. The chain links TRBV2 with TRBJ1-5; 8 bases in between match TRBD1. Sequenced material: PBMCs. The receptor was derived from a man in his forties in good health and CMV-seropositive. This receptor has the CDR3 CASGTGQVIGNQPQHF. DNA sequence: TGTGCCAGTGGGACGGGACAGGTGATTGGCAATCAGCCCCAGCATTTT.